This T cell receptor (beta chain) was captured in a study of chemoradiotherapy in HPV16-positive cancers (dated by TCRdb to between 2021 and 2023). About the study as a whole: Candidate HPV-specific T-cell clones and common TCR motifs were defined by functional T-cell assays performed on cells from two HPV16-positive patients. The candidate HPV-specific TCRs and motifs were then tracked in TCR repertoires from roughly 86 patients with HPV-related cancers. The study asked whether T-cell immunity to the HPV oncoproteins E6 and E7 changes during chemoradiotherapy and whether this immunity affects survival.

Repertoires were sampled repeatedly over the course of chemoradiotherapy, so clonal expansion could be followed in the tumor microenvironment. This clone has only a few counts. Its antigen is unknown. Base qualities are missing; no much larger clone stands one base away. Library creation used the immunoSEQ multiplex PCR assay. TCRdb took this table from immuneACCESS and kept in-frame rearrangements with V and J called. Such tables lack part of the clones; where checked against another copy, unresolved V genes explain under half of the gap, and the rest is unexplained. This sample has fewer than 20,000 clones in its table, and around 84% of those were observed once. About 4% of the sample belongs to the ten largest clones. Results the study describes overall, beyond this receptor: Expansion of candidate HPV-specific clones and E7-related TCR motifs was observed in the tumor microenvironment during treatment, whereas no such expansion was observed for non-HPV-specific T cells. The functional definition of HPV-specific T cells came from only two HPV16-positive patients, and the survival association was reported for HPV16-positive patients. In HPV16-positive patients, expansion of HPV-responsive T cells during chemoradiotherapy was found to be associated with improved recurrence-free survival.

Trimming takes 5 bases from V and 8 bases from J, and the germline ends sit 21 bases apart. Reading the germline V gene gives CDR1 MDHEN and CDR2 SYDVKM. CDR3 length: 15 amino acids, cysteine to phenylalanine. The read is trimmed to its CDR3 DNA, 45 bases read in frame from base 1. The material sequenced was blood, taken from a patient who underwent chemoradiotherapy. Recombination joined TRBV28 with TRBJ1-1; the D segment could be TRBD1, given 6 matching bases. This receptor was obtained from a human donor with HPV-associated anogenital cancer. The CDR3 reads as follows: CASSPTRTADLEAFF. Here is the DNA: TGTGCCAGCAGTCCTACCAGGACAGCAGATTTAGAAGCTTTCTTT.